Here is one TCR beta chain with its context. The antigen remains unidentified. This record comes from a study of response to subunit inactivated influenza vaccine. Whole-study results and caveats: There was a suggestion from the authors that each seasonal influenza vaccination recruits few new T cells.

Germline V gene sequence: CDR1 MDHEN, CDR2 SYDVKM. The CDR3 has 13 amino acids. Deletions cut 8 bases from V and 2 bases from J, with 11 bases between. TCRdb reanalysed the RT-PCR reads using MiXCR and keeps one entry per CDR3 protein. The data contain about 540,000 distinct CDR3 sequences, under 25% of them singletons. The same data also contributed to another study, on T cells expressing NK-cell markers. As reported in that work: Generation of TCR beta cDNA was performed by 5'RACE template switching incorporating UMIs. Among the eight sequenced donors, seven tested HCMV-seropositive and one tested seronegative. Of the CD8+ T cell pool in about 6 donors, about 1.0-7.5% was accounted for by dominant NKG2C+ clonotypes.

The TCR sequence derives from a man aged 45-65 years who received an inactivated influenza vaccine. The V and J genes are TRBV28 and TRBJ2-3; D is unclear. Sequences were derived from CD4+ T cells sorted from PBMCs, sampled 11 to 12 days after vaccination. CDR3: CASGPDHTDTQYF. DNA of the CDR3: TGTGCCAGCGGCCCAGACCACACAGATACGCAGTATTTT.